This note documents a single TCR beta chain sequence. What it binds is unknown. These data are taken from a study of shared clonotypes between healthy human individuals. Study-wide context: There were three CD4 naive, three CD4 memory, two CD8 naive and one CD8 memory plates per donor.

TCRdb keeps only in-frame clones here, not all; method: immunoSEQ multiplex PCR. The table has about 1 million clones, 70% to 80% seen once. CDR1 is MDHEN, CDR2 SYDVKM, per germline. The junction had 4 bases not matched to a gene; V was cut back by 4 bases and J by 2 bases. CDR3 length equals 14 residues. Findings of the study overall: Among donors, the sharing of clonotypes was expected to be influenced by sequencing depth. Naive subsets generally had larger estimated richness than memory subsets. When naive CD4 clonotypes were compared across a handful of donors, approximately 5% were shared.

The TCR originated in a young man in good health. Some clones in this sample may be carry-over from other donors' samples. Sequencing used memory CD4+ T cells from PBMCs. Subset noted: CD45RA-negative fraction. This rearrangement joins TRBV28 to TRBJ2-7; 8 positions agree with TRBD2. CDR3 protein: CASSSPSGPYEQYF. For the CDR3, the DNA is TGTGCCAGCAGTTCCCCTAGCGGGCCCTACGAGCAGTACTTC. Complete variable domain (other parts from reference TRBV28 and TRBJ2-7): DVKVTQSSRYLVKRTGEKVFLECVQDMDHENMFWYRQDPGLGLRLIYFSYDVKMKEKGDIPEGYSVSREKKERFSLILESASTNQTSMYLCASSSPSGPYEQYFGPGTRLTVT.